This T cell receptor beta chain was profiled in a study of response to subunit inactivated influenza vaccine. Points from the study as a whole: Authors suggested each seasonal flu vaccination may recruit only limited numbers of new T cells.

TCRdb processed the RT-PCR reads anew with MiXCR; each CDR3 protein has one entry. The sample yields 650,000 to 800,000 distinct CDR3 sequences, around a sixth seen once. V shed 4 bases, J shed 5 bases, and the junction held 4 bases outside the gene matches. The CDR3 has 13 residues. Concerning this clonotype: Antigen: not known.

The receptor's source is a man aged 50 or older who received an inactivated influenza vaccine. The specimen was PBMCs from blood, collected 5 to 6 days after vaccination. The V and J genes are TRBV12-3 or TRBV12-4 and TRBJ2-7; 8 bases map to TRBD1. CDR3 residues: CASSYTGGHEQYF. CDR3 DNA sequence: TGTGCCAGCAGTTACACAGGGGGGCACGAGCAGTACTTC.